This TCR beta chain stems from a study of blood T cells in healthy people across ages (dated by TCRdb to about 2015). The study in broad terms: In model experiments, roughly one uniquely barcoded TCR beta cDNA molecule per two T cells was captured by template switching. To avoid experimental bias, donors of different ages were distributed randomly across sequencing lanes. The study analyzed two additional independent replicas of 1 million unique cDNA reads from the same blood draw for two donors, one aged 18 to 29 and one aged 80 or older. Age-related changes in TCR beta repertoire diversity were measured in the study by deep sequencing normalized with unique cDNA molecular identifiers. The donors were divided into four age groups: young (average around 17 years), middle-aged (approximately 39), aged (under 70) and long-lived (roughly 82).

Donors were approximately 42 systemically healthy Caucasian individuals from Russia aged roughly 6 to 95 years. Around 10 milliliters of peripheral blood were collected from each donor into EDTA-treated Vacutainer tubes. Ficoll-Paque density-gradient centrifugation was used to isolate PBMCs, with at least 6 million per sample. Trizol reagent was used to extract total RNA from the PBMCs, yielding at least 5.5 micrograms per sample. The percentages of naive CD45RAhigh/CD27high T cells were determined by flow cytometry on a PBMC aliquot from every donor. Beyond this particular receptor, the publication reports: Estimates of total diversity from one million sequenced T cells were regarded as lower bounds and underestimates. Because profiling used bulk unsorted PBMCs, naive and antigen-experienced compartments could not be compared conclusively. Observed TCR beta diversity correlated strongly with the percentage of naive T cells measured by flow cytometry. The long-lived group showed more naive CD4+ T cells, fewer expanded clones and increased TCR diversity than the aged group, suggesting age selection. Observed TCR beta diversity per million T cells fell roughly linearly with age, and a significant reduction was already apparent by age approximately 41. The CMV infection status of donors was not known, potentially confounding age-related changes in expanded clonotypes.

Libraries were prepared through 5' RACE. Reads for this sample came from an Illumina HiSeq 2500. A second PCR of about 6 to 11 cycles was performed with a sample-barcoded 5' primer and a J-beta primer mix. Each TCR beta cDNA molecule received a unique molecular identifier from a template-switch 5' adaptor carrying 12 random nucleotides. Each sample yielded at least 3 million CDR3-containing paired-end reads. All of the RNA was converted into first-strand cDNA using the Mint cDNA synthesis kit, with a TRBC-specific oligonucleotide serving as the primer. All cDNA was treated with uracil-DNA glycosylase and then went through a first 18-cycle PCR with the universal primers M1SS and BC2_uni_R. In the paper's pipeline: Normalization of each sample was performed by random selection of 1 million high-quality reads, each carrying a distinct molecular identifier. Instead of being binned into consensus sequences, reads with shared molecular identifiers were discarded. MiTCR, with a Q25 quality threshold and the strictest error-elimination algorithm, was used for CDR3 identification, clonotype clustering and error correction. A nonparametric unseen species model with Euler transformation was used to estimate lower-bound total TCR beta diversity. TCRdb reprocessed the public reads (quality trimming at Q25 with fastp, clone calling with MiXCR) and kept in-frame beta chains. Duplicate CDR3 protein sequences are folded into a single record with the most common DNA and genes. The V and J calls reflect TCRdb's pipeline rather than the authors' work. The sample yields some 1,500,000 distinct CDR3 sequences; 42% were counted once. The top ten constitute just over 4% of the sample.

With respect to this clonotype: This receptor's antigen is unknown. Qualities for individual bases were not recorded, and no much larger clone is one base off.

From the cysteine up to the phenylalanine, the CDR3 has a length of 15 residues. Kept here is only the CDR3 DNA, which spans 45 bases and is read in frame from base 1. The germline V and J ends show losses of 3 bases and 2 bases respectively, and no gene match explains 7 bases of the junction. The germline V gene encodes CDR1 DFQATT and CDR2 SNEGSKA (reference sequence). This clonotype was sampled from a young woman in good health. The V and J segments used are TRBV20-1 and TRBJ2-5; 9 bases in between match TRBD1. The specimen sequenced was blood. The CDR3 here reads CSASSGTGPQETQYF. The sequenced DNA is TGCAGTGCTAGCAGTGGGACAGGGCCACAAGAGACCCAGTACTTC.